This T cell receptor beta chain was identified in a study of radiation and T cells in renal cell carcinoma. About the study: Nephrectomy followed 15 Gy stereotactic body radiation by 4 weeks.

Notes on the study in general: From baseline, blood top tumor clonotypes peaked at 2 weeks post-radiation.

As for this clone: The antigen is not known.

Indicated time point: blood 2 weeks post-SBRT. Treatment in this sample: 15 Gy SBRT to primary tumor, nephrectomy 4 weeks later. The tumor was a clear cell renal cell carcinoma. Profiling relied on immunoSEQ multiplex PCR, and the TCRdb table lists in-frame clones only, not all of them. The sample holds some 120,000 clones, around 89% seen once. Trimming shortened V by 0 bases and J by 4 bases, and 16 bases separated the two germline ends. CDR3 size: 16 residues. Germline CDR1 is SGHRS and CDR2 is YFSETQ. This sequence joins TRBV5-1 and TRBJ1-2; maybe TRBD1 (6 bases). The source material was blood, sampled from a patient whose treatment included radiotherapy and nephrectomy. The TCR comes from a woman in her 70s with renal cell carcinoma. The CDR3 nucleotides read TGCGCCAGCAGCTTGGCCGAGACGGGGGCGGGCTATGGCTACACCTTC. Translating it yields CASSLAETGAGYGYTF. Based on the CDR3 plus reference TRBV5-1 and TRBJ1-2, the full variable domain is KAGVTQTPRYLIKTRGQQVTLSCSPISGHRSVSWYQQTPGQGLQFLFEYFSETQRNKGNFPGRFSGRQFSNSRSEMNVSTLELGDSALYLCASSLAETGAGYGYTFGSGTRLTVV.